This T cell receptor beta chain was observed in a study of blood T cell repertoires in COVID-19. The overall study: Samples taken during acute and convalescent COVID-19 were collected in the United States, Italy and Spain. The analysed material was cDNA or gDNA that came from T cells, B-cell-depleted T cells, or PBMCs.

The V end was cut by 2 bases, the J end by 6 bases, with 14 bases between. The CDR3 is 14 amino acids. Looked up from germline, CDR1 is MGHRA and CDR2 is YSYEKL. Methods used by the authors: Reference gene primer amplification yielded estimated nucleated cell counts. TCRdb's table, derived via immunoSEQ multiplex PCR, lists solely in-frame clones and lacks some. The V and J calls and clone size come from that table; D and trimming were worked out from the DNA. The sample shows some 76,000 clones, about nine tenths of them seen only once. The clonotype was recovered from a woman between 18 and 29 years old with acute or convalescent COVID-19. The chain combines TRBV4-1 with TRBJ2-7, with D perhaps TRBD1 (6 bases). Sequenced sample: peripheral blood. The CDR3 nucleotides are TGCGCCAGCAGCCAACCCCGACAGGCTAGCGAGCAGTACTTC. It is translated as CASSQPRQASEQYF.